This entry is about one TCR beta chain. This clone's antigen is unknown. No base quality values were provided; no much bigger clone lies one nucleotide off. The roughly 39 donors, aged about 6 to 90 years, were systemically healthy Caucasian individuals from Russia. Around 9.7 milliliters of peripheral blood were collected from each donor into EDTA-treated Vacutainer tubes. Ficoll-Paque density-gradient centrifugation was used to isolate PBMCs, with at least 6 million per sample. Trizol reagent was used to extract total RNA from PBMCs, with at least 6 micrograms per sample. The percentages of naive CD45RAhigh/CD27high T cells were determined by flow cytometry on a PBMC aliquot from every donor. Including cysteine and phenylalanine, the CDR3 has 14 amino acids. Only CDR3 DNA remains: 42 bases, in frame from the first base. CDR1 LGHDT and CDR2 YNNKEL are derived from the germline V gene (reference sequence). V is cut by 0 bases and J by 6 bases, and the space between the germline ends is 12 bases.

These data are taken from a study of blood T cells in healthy people across ages (dated by TCRdb to 2013 to 2016). Background on the whole study: Template switching captured roughly one uniquely barcoded TCR beta cDNA molecule per two T cells in model experiments. To track age-related changes in TCR beta repertoire diversity, the study relied on deep sequencing normalized with unique cDNA molecular identifiers. The donors were split into four age groups: young (average 16 years), middle-aged (around 37), aged (over 55) and long-lived (roughly 77). Donors of different ages were randomly distributed across sequencing lanes to avoid experimental bias. Using the same blood draw, the study looked at two additional independent replicas of 1 million unique cDNA reads for two donors, one aged 18 to 30 and the other aged 80 or older. The investigation overall reported the following: Compared with the aged group, more naive CD4+ T cells, fewer expanded clones and increased TCR diversity were shown by the long-lived group, suggesting age selection. As age increased, observed TCR beta diversity per million T cells dropped in a roughly linear way, and a significant reduction was already evident by age approximately 40. Observed TCR beta diversity correlated strongly with the percentage of naive T cells measured by flow cytometry. The CMV infection status of donors was not known, potentially confounding age-related changes in expanded clonotypes. Bulk unsorted PBMC profiling prevented conclusive comparison of naive and antigen-experienced compartments. Estimates of total diversity based on one million sequenced T cells were regarded as lower bounds and as underestimates.

Libraries were made using 5' RACE. A second 7 to 11 cycle PCR used a sample-barcoded 5' primer and a J-beta primer mix. A unique molecular identifier was introduced onto each TCR beta cDNA molecule by a template-switch 5' adaptor carrying 12 random nucleotides. Each sample yielded at least 3 million CDR3-containing paired-end reads. First-strand cDNA was synthesized from all RNA with the Mint cDNA synthesis kit, primed by a TRBC-specific oligonucleotide. All cDNA was treated with uracil-DNA glycosylase and then went through a first 18-cycle PCR with the universal primers M1SS and BC2_uni_R. Per the source publication's procedure: Normalization of each sample was performed by random selection of 1 million high-quality reads, each carrying a distinct molecular identifier. Reads sharing molecular identifiers were discarded rather than binned into consensus sequences. CDR3 identification, clonotype clustering and error correction used MiTCR with a Q25 quality threshold and the strictest error-elimination algorithm. A nonparametric unseen species model with Euler transformation was used to estimate a lower bound on total TCR beta diversity. TCRdb reworked the public reads: Q25 trimming with fastp, MiXCR clone assembly, productive beta chains retained. Identical CDR3 proteins give one entry, which carries the most common genes and DNA. V and J calls and clone size were set by TCRdb, not the authors. For this sample the table gives 1,800,000 or so distinct CDR3 sequences, of which about two fifths were detected only once. The top ten constitute about 21% of the sample.

The sample taken for sequencing was blood. The V and J genes are TRBV3-1 and TRBJ2-7; no D gene call is confident. The clonotype originates from a human donor in good health. CDR3 region: CASSQDLWGFEQYF. The DNA sequence reads TGTGCCAGCAGCCAAGATTTGTGGGGATTCGAGCAGTACTTC.